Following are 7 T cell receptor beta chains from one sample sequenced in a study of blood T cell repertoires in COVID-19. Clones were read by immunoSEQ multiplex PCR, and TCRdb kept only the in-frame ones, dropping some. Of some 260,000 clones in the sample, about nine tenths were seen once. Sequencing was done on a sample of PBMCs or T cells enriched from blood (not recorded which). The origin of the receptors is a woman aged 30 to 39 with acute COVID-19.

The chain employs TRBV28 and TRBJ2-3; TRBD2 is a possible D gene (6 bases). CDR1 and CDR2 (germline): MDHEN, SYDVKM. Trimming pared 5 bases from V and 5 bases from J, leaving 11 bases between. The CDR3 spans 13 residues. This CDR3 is CASSGGAGDTQYF. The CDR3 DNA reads TGTGCCAGCAGTGGCGGGGCAGGAGATACGCAGTATTTT.

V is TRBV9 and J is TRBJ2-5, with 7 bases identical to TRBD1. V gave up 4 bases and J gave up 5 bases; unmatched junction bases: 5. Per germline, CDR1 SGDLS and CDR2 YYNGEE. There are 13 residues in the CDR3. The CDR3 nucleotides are TGTGCCAGCAGCCCTACAGGGGATGAGACCCAGTACTTC. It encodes CASSPTGDETQYF. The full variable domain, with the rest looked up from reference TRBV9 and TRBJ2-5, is DSGVTQTPKHLITATGQRVTLRCSPRSGDLSVYWYQQSLDQGLQFLIQYYNGEERAKGNILERFSAQQFPDLHSELNLSSLELGDSALYFCASSPTGDETQYFGPGTRLLVL.

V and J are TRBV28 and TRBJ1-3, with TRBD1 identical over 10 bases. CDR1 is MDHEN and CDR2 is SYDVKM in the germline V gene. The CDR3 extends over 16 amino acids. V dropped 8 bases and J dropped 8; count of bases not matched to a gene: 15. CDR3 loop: CASSGWTGTGEDTIYF. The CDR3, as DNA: TGTGCCAGCTCGGGGTGGACCGGGACAGGGGAGGACACCATATATTTT.

This CDR3 is CASSLGQLATNEKLFF. CDR3 nucleotides: TGTGCCAGCAGCTTGGGACAGCTTGCAACTAATGAAAAACTGTTTTTT. The V gene is TRBV5-6, the J gene TRBJ1-4; possibly TRBD1 for D (5 bases). Between the trimmed V and J ends, which lost 0 bases and 0 bases, there was a span of 9 bases. The CDR3 sequence is 16 residues long. The V gene's germline CDR1 is SGHDT and CDR2 YYEEEE.

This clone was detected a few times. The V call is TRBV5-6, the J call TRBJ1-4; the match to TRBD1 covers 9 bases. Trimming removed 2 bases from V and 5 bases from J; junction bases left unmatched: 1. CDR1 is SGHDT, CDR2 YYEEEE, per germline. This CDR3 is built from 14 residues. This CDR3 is CASSFGTGNEKLFF. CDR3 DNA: TGTGCCAGCAGCTTCGGGACAGGGAATGAAAAACTGTTTTTT. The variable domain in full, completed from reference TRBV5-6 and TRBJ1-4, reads DAGVTQSPTHLIKTRGQQVTLRCSPKSGHDTVSWYQQALGQGPQFIFQYYEEEERQRGNFPDRFSGHQFPNYSSELNVNALLLGDSALYLCASSFGTGNEKLFFGSGTQLSVL.

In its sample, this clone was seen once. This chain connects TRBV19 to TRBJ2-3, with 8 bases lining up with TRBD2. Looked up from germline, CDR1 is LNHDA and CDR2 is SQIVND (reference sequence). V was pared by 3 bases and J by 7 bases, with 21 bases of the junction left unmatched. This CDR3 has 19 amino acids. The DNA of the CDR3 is TGTGCCAGTAGTATCAACAGGAGCCCCTGGCGGGAGGAAAGAAATACGCAGTATTTT. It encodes CASSINRSPWREERNTQYF.

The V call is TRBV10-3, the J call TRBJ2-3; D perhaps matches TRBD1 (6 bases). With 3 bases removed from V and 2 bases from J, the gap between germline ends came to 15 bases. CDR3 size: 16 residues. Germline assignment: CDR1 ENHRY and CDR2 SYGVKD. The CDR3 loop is CAISERQGPITDTQYF. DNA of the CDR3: TGTGCCATCAGTGAAAGGCAGGGGCCCATCACAGATACGCAGTATTTT.